These T cell receptor beta chains were read from a single sample in a study of OX40 agonist ivuxolimab in advanced cancers. The data were produced by immunoSEQ multiplex PCR, yet TCRdb's version contains in-frame clones alone and is incomplete. The sample shows about 19,000 clones, about 77% of them seen only once. The sequences come from CD4+ or CD8+ T cells sorted from blood, collected in a trial of the OX40 agonist ivuxolimab. These TCRs come from an adult with an advanced solid tumor such as melanoma, head and neck, liver or kidney cancer. Each CDR3 is given with its conserved first and last residue. Each record gives: D gene, clone size, V gene, J gene, CDR3 protein, CDR3 DNA. A D gene is named only where the DNA matches it firmly. Rows give clone size only sometimes, using once, few, many, or a class for an expanded clone.

d_gene: NA; abundance: NA; v_gene: TRBV9; j_gene: TRBJ1-4; CDR3aa: CASSAQGGGEKLFF; CDR3nt: TGTGCCAGCAGCGCCCAGGGCGGTGGTGAAAAACTGTTTTTT
d_gene: TRBD1; abundance: NA; v_gene: TRBV19; j_gene: TRBJ2-7; CDR3aa: CASSILTGPYEQYF; CDR3nt: TGTGCCAGTAGTATCTTGACAGGGCCCTACGAGCAGTACTTC
d_gene: TRBD1; abundance: NA; v_gene: TRBV7-9; j_gene: TRBJ2-3; CDR3aa: CASSFIHGQGDTQYF; CDR3nt: TGTGCCAGCAGCTTTATCCACGGACAGGGCGATACGCAGTATTTT
d_gene: NA; abundance: NA; v_gene: TRBV5-3; j_gene: TRBJ1-4; CDR3aa: CASSLAAVKRKLFF; CDR3nt: TGTGCCAGCAGCTTGGCGGCCGTAAAGAGAAAACTGTTTTTT
d_gene: NA; abundance: NA; v_gene: TRBV14; j_gene: TRBJ2-4; CDR3aa: CASSQSPGSIQYF; CDR3nt: TGTGCCAGCAGCCAATCTCCAGGAAGCATTCAGTACTTC
d_gene: NA; abundance: NA; v_gene: TRBV9; j_gene: TRBJ2-7; CDR3aa: CASSGRTYEQYF; CDR3nt: TGTGCCAGCAGCGGGCGAACCTACGAGCAGTACTTC
d_gene: NA; abundance: NA; v_gene: TRBV6-6; j_gene: TRBJ2-7; CDR3aa: CASSYSEEQYF; CDR3nt: TGTGCCAGCAGTTACTCTGAAGAGCAGTACTTC
d_gene: NA; abundance: NA; v_gene: TRBV5-1; j_gene: TRBJ2-7; CDR3aa: CASSGGLEQYF; CDR3nt: TGCGCCAGCAGCGGGGGACTCGAGCAGTACTTC
d_gene: NA; abundance: NA; v_gene: TRBV7-9; j_gene: TRBJ1-2; CDR3aa: CASSLSITAPNYGYTF; CDR3nt: TGTGCCAGCAGCTTAAGTATCACAGCTCCTAACTATGGCTACACCTTC
d_gene: NA; abundance: once; v_gene: TRBV6-5; j_gene: TRBJ2-3; CDR3aa: CASSLGSGADTQYF; CDR3nt: TGTGCCAGCAGCCTAGGGTCCGGTGCGGATACGCAGTATTTT
d_gene: NA; abundance: NA; v_gene: TRBV28; j_gene: TRBJ1-4; CDR3aa: CASSLGGEKLFF; CDR3nt: TGTGCCAGCAGTTTGGGGGGCGAAAAACTGTTTTTT
d_gene: NA; abundance: NA; v_gene: TRBV4-3; j_gene: TRBJ2-5; CDR3aa: CASSLDGETQYF; CDR3nt: TGCGCCAGCAGCCTGGACGGGGAGACCCAGTACTTC
d_gene: NA; abundance: once; v_gene: TRBV5-8; j_gene: TRBJ1-1; CDR3aa: CASSLRGGRANTEAFF; CDR3nt: TGTGCCAGCAGCTTGCGCGGGGGGCGAGCGAACACTGAAGCTTTCTTT
d_gene: NA; abundance: NA; v_gene: TRBV7-9; j_gene: TRBJ1-2; CDR3aa: CASSLALQDYGYTF; CDR3nt: TGTGCCAGCAGCTTAGCGCTACAGGACTATGGCTACACCTTC
d_gene: TRBD2; abundance: NA; v_gene: TRBV2; j_gene: TRBJ2-2; CDR3aa: CASTWTSGGGGELFF; CDR3nt: TGTGCCAGCACCTGGACTAGCGGGGGTGGAGGGGAGCTGTTTTTT
d_gene: NA; abundance: NA; v_gene: TRBV6-1; j_gene: TRBJ1-4; CDR3aa: CASSPWVGLVEKLFF; CDR3nt: TGTGCCAGCAGCCCCTGGGTAGGGCTCGTCGAAAAACTGTTTTTT
d_gene: TRBD1; abundance: NA; v_gene: TRBV9; j_gene: TRBJ2-7; CDR3aa: CASSPRDRDFLGEQYF; CDR3nt: TGTGCCAGCAGCCCCAGGGACAGGGATTTTCTTGGCGAGCAGTACTTC
d_gene: NA; abundance: few; v_gene: TRBV4-2; j_gene: TRBJ2-7; CDR3aa: CASSQEPAYEQYF; CDR3nt: TGTGCCAGCAGCCAAGAACCCGCCTACGAGCAGTACTTC
d_gene: TRBD2; abundance: NA; v_gene: TRBV7-3; j_gene: TRBJ2-1; CDR3aa: CASSPSGGAPNEQFF; CDR3nt: TGTGCCAGCAGCCCGAGCGGGGGGGCCCCGAATGAGCAGTTCTTC
d_gene: NA; abundance: NA; v_gene: TRBV27; j_gene: TRBJ2-3; CDR3aa: CASSVAGAGTDTQYF; CDR3nt: TGTGCCAGCAGTGTGGCGGGGGCGGGCACAGATACGCAGTATTTT
d_gene: NA; abundance: NA; v_gene: TRBV5-1; j_gene: TRBJ2-1; CDR3aa: CATSPDLSYNEQFF; CDR3nt: TGCGCCACCTCCCCAGATCTCTCCTACAATGAGCAGTTCTTC
d_gene: TRBD2; abundance: few; v_gene: TRBV7-6; j_gene: TRBJ2-3; CDR3aa: CASSSTSGGTTDTQYF; CDR3nt: TGTGCCAGCAGCTCTACTAGCGGGGGAACCACAGATACGCAGTATTTT
d_gene: TRBD1; abundance: NA; v_gene: TRBV27; j_gene: TRBJ1-5; CDR3aa: CASSRDGNRGQPQHF; CDR3nt: TGTGCCAGCAGTCGGGACGGTAACAGGGGTCAGCCCCAGCATTTT
d_gene: NA; abundance: NA; v_gene: TRBV5-4; j_gene: TRBJ2-3; CDR3aa: CASSGAVGPDTQYF; CDR3nt: TGTGCCAGCAGCGGAGCGGTGGGGCCAGATACGCAGTATTTT
d_gene: TRBD2; abundance: NA; v_gene: TRBV6-1; j_gene: TRBJ2-1; CDR3aa: CASKPPGLAGDEQFF; CDR3nt: TGTGCCAGCAAACCACCGGGACTAGCGGGGGATGAGCAGTTCTTC
d_gene: NA; abundance: NA; v_gene: TRBV21-1; j_gene: TRBJ1-2; CDR3aa: CASSNMVGPYGYTF; CDR3nt: TGTGCCAGCAGCAATATGGTCGGACCCTATGGCTACACCTTC
d_gene: NA; abundance: NA; v_gene: TRBV6-1; j_gene: TRBJ1-5; CDR3aa: CASSDREYNQPQHF; CDR3nt: TGTGCCAGCTCGGACAGAGAGTACAATCAGCCCCAGCATTTT
d_gene: NA; abundance: once; v_gene: TRBV7-2; j_gene: TRBJ2-1; CDR3aa: CASSLAGGLYNEQFF; CDR3nt: TGTGCCAGCAGCTTAGCGGGGGGACTCTACAATGAGCAGTTCTTC
d_gene: NA; abundance: NA; v_gene: TRBV4-1; j_gene: TRBJ2-1; CDR3aa: CASSQGSVEQFF; CDR3nt: TGCGCCAGCAGCCAAGGCTCAGTAGAGCAGTTCTTC
d_gene: NA; abundance: NA; v_gene: TRBV6-1; j_gene: TRBJ2-1; CDR3aa: CASSELRGIPDEQFF; CDR3nt: TGTGCCAGCAGTGAATTGCGGGGTATTCCCGATGAGCAGTTCTTC
d_gene: TRBD2; abundance: NA; v_gene: TRBV28; j_gene: TRBJ2-1; CDR3aa: CASRPGLGNEQFF; CDR3nt: TGTGCCAGCAGGCCGGGACTAGGAAATGAGCAGTTCTTC
d_gene: TRBD1; abundance: NA; v_gene: TRBV28; j_gene: TRBJ1-3; CDR3aa: CASSAWDRDSGNTIYF; CDR3nt: TGTGCCAGCAGTGCTTGGGACAGGGACTCTGGAAACACCATATATTTT
d_gene: NA; abundance: NA; v_gene: TRBV6-6; j_gene: TRBJ1-1; CDR3aa: CASSPEGVAFTEAFF; CDR3nt: TGTGCCAGCAGCCCTGAAGGGGTGGCGTTCACTGAAGCTTTCTTT
d_gene: TRBD2; abundance: NA; v_gene: TRBV4-3; j_gene: TRBJ2-1; CDR3aa: CASSPPILAGGNNEQFF; CDR3nt: TGCGCCAGCAGCCCCCCAATACTAGCGGGAGGGAACAATGAGCAGTTCTTC
d_gene: TRBD1; abundance: NA; v_gene: TRBV29-1; j_gene: TRBJ2-7; CDR3aa: CSVERQGGYEQYF; CDR3nt: TGCAGCGTTGAGAGACAGGGGGGCTACGAGCAGTACTTC
d_gene: NA; abundance: NA; v_gene: TRBV15; j_gene: TRBJ1-5; CDR3aa: CATSRDGGYSNQPQHF; CDR3nt: TGTGCCACCAGCAGAGATGGTGGATATAGCAATCAGCCCCAGCATTTT
d_gene: NA; abundance: large; v_gene: TRBV21-1; j_gene: TRBJ2-1; CDR3aa: CASSKVGGSGGRYSYNEQFF; CDR3nt: TGTGCCAGCAGCAAAGTGGGCGGTAGCGGAGGCCGATACTCCTACAATGAGCAGTTCTTC
d_gene: NA; abundance: NA; v_gene: TRBV5-1; j_gene: TRBJ2-7; CDR3aa: CASSPKDSTDPHYEQYF; CDR3nt: TGCGCCAGCAGCCCCAAGGACTCAACCGACCCCCACTACGAGCAGTACTTC
d_gene: NA; abundance: NA; v_gene: TRBV4-1; j_gene: TRBJ2-3; CDR3aa: CASSQDSTGTDTQYF; CDR3nt: TGCGCCAGCAGCCAAGATAGTACAGGCACAGATACGCAGTATTTT
d_gene: NA; abundance: NA; v_gene: TRBV20-1; j_gene: TRBJ1-2; CDR3aa: CSAGEGIGYTF; CDR3nt: TGCAGTGCTGGGGAAGGAATTGGCTACACCTTC
d_gene: TRBD1; abundance: NA; v_gene: TRBV28; j_gene: TRBJ1-6; CDR3aa: CASSPGQGNSPLHF; CDR3nt: TGTGCCAGCAGCCCGGGACAGGGCAATTCACCCCTCCACTTT
d_gene: TRBD1; abundance: NA; v_gene: TRBV6-5; j_gene: TRBJ1-2; CDR3aa: CASSYAGGYYGYTF; CDR3nt: TGTGCCAGCAGTTACGCAGGGGGGTACTATGGCTACACCTTC
d_gene: NA; abundance: NA; v_gene: TRBV21-1; j_gene: TRBJ1-1; CDR3aa: CASSILLYTIRTEAFF; CDR3nt: TGTGCCAGCAGTATTCTTTTATACACAATTCGCACTGAAGCTTTCTTT
d_gene: NA; abundance: NA; v_gene: TRBV4-1; j_gene: TRBJ2-7; CDR3aa: CASSPRESSYEQYF; CDR3nt: TGCGCCAGCAGCCCAAGGGAGAGCTCCTACGAGCAGTACTTC
d_gene: NA; abundance: NA; v_gene: TRBV5-5; j_gene: TRBJ2-3; CDR3aa: CASSLESGSTDTQYF; CDR3nt: TGTGCCAGCAGTCTGGAGAGCGGGAGCACAGATACGCAGTATTTT
d_gene: TRBD2; abundance: NA; v_gene: TRBV27; j_gene: TRBJ2-1; CDR3aa: CASSPPSGGNNEQFF; CDR3nt: TGTGCCAGCAGTCCTCCTAGCGGGGGCAACAATGAGCAGTTCTTC
d_gene: TRBD1; abundance: NA; v_gene: TRBV11-2; j_gene: TRBJ1-6; CDR3aa: CASRGQGNSPLHF; CDR3nt: TGTGCCAGCAGGGGACAGGGGAATTCACCCCTCCACTTT
d_gene: TRBD1; abundance: NA; v_gene: TRBV7-9; j_gene: TRBJ2-2; CDR3aa: CASSLNPGQGYTGELFF; CDR3nt: TGTGCCAGCAGCTTAAATCCCGGACAGGGGTATACCGGGGAGCTGTTTTTT
d_gene: NA; abundance: NA; v_gene: TRBV9; j_gene: TRBJ1-2; CDR3aa: CASSVEGNYGYTF; CDR3nt: TGTGCCAGCAGCGTGGAGGGGAACTATGGCTACACCTTC
d_gene: TRBD2; abundance: NA; v_gene: TRBV27; j_gene: TRBJ2-7; CDR3aa: CASSEVAGRSYEQYF; CDR3nt: TGTGCCAGCAGTGAAGTAGCGGGCCGCTCCTACGAGCAGTACTTC
d_gene: TRBD1; abundance: NA; v_gene: TRBV28; j_gene: TRBJ1-1; CDR3aa: CASRPRPTGVNTEAFF; CDR3nt: TGTGCCAGCAGACCTCGGCCGACAGGGGTGAACACTGAAGCTTTCTTT
d_gene: NA; abundance: once; v_gene: TRBV4-3; j_gene: TRBJ1-1; CDR3aa: CASSQDRYATEAFF; CDR3nt: TGCGCCAGCAGCCAAGACCGGTATGCCACTGAAGCTTTCTTT
d_gene: NA; abundance: NA; v_gene: TRBV9; j_gene: TRBJ2-3; CDR3aa: CASSDGGGIDTQYF; CDR3nt: TGTGCCAGCAGCGACGGGGGCGGGATAGATACGCAGTATTTT
d_gene: NA; abundance: NA; v_gene: TRBV30; j_gene: TRBJ2-1; CDR3aa: CAWDPSRDDYNEQFF; CDR3nt: TGTGCCTGGGATCCTTCCCGGGACGACTACAATGAGCAGTTCTTC
d_gene: TRBD2; abundance: NA; v_gene: TRBV7-2; j_gene: TRBJ2-2; CDR3aa: CASSLVASGTGELFF; CDR3nt: TGTGCCAGCAGCTTAGTGGCTAGCGGGACCGGGGAGCTGTTTTTT